The clone carrying this T cell receptor beta chain appeared a single time. Its antigen is as yet unknown. The data stem from a study of CD8+ T cells in alopecia areata. Findings and limits, study-wide: Normal scalp showed lower clonality than lesional scalp, especially alopecia totalis/universalis.

Per germline, CDR1 SGHDT and CDR2 YYEEEE. This CDR3 has 14 amino acids. V was cut by 2 bases and J by 3 bases, with 11 bases left in between. Reverse transcription of extracted RNA yielded cDNA, which provided the sequencing template. The protocol was immunoSEQ multiplex PCR, while the TCRdb copy is restricted to in-frame clones and leaves out a portion. Counted here are some 120,000 clones, around 48% occurring once; the ten biggest clones make up over 9.5%. Punch biopsies of lesional scalp, plus peripheral blood, were taken from alopecia areata patients. Sorted out of PBMCs were CD4+ T cells and CD8+ T cells.

This TCR was sampled from a human donor with alopecia areata. The V and J genes are TRBV5-6 and TRBJ1-1, with D tentatively TRBD1 (5 bases). What was sequenced was NKG2D-low CD8+ T cells sorted from blood. The CDR3 nucleotides read TGTGCCAGCAGCTTCGGCCAGGGTTACACTGAAGCTTTCTTT. It specifies CASSFGQGYTEAFF.